A single sample gave rise to the 9 T cell receptor beta chains below, sequenced in a study of human T cells and chemical hapten exposure. TCRdb called the RACE reads again in MiXCR, with one record for every CDR3 protein. The sample includes some 300,000 distinct CDR3 sequences, 5.5% of them seen just once. Noted time point: pre-sensitization, week 0. Treatment: therapeutic diphenylcyclopropenone sensitization with weekly scalp DPC. The source material was whole blood, sampled in connection with sensitization to the hapten diphenylcyclopropenone (DPC). The receptor set was obtained from a woman younger than 35 with alopecia areata. Some clones in this sample may be carry-over from other donors' samples.

This clonotype was recorded many times. In DNA form, the CDR3 reads TGTGCCAGCAGTTACTACCCATATGAGGGGGGGCCCTCCTACGAGCAGTACTTC. Its translation is CASSYYPYEGGPSYEQYF. The genes are TRBV6-5 and TRBJ2-7; D might be TRBD2 (7 bases). Trimming took 1 base from V and 0 from J, leaving 19 bases between them. This CDR3 is 18 amino acids long. CDR1 MNHEY and CDR2 SVGAGI come from the germline V gene.

This chain connects TRBV4-1 to TRBJ1-2; D is possibly TRBD1 (5 bases). CDR3 size: 16 residues. Germline V gene lookup returns CDR1 MGHRA and CDR2 YSYEKL. V dropped 0 bases and J dropped 7 bases, with 18 bases sitting between them. The CDR3 DNA reads TGCGCCAGCAGCCAAGATTCTCAGGGCTACGATCGTGGCTACACCTTC. It codes for CASSQDSQGYDRGYTF.

The chain recombines TRBV7-6 with TRBJ1-6; perhaps TRBD1 as D (6 bases). Trimming stripped 5 bases from V and 0 bases from J, with 14 bases between. Looked up from germline, CDR1 is SGHVS and CDR2 is FNYEAQ. This CDR3 spans 17 amino acids. The CDR3 nucleotides are TGTGCCAGCAGCCCCAGGGGTCCTAGCTCCTATAATTCACCCCTCCACTTT. Amino acids: CASSPRGPSSYNSPLHF.

The sample holds many counts of this clonotype. The chain couples TRBV28 to TRBJ1-2; D perhaps matches TRBD1 (5 bases). The CDR3 is made up of 14 amino acids. CDR1 and CDR2 (germline): MDHEN, SYDVKM. Trimming took 4 bases from V and 1 from J, leaving 10 bases between them. DNA of the CDR3: TGTGCCAGCAGTTCCATCGACAGTAACTATGGCTACACCTTC. It specifies CASSSIDSNYGYTF.

The CDR3 nucleotides are TGTGCCAGCAGAACAGGGTGCTCTGGAAACACCATATATTTT. It translates to CASRTGCSGNTIYF. This sequence joins TRBV6-2 or TRBV6-3 and TRBJ1-3; D possibly corresponds to TRBD1 (6 bases). This CDR3 spans 14 amino acids. The V end was cut by 6 bases, the J end by 0 bases, with 9 bases between. Germline CDR1 MNHEY, CDR2 SVGEGT.

The chain links TRBV12-3 or TRBV12-4 to TRBJ2-2; no reliable D call. The CDR3 covers 12 residues. Trimming stripped 10 bases from V and 1 base from J, with 7 bases between. In DNA form, the CDR3 reads TGTGCCACCATCGGGAACACCGGGGAGCTGTTTTTT. Its translation: CATIGNTGELFF.

This clonotype occurred a few times. The chain joins TRBV7-9 to TRBJ2-1; 9 bases agree with TRBD2. This CDR3 has 17 residues. V lost 2 bases and J lost 0; bases outside the gene matches: 5. The germline gives CDR1 SEHNR, CDR2 FQNEAQ (reference sequence). As DNA, the CDR3 is TGTGCCAGCAGCTTACTAGCGGGGCGAAGCTCCTACAATGAGCAGTTCTTC. Translating it yields CASSLLAGRSSYNEQFF.

The rearrangement links TRBV20-1 to TRBJ1-2; the D is unclear. The ends were cut back, 6 bases at V and 0 bases at J, with 11 bases in the middle. CDR3 length equals 13 residues. Germline V gives CDR1 DFQATT, CDR2 SNEGSKA (reference sequence). The CDR3 here is CSAGGPTNYGYTF. CDR3 bases: TGCAGTGCGGGAGGCCCCACTAACTATGGCTACACCTTC.

The genes are TRBV28 and TRBJ2-2; TRBD1 agrees at 8 bases. The V gene end was trimmed by 3 bases and the J gene end by 6 bases; junction bases not matched to a gene: 9. The CDR3 totals 16 residues. Germline V lookup: CDR1 MDHEN, CDR2 SYDVKM. This CDR3 is CASSFEVRGLAGELFF. CDR3 bases: TGTGCCAGCAGTTTCGAGGTCAGGGGGCTTGCCGGGGAGCTGTTTTTT.